This is a list of T cell receptor beta chains from one sample in a study of cytomegalovirus exposure and HLA in healthy donors. Profiled with immunoSEQ multiplex PCR; TCRdb holds only in-frame clones, not every one. The sample lists around 98,000 clones, around nine tenths occurring once. Specimen: PBMCs. These receptors all come from a woman in her 30s in good health and CMV-seronegative. The CDR3 runs from the conserved cysteine through the conserved F or W. D genes are given only for firm matches. Clone sizes are given selectively: once, few, many, or a class where the clone is expanded.

j_gene: TRBJ2-6
v_gene: TRBV7-6
abundance: NA
d_gene: TRBD2
len: 20
CDR3nt: TGTGCCAGCAGTCCCCGATATCTAGCGGGAAGGTTAACTGGGGCCAACGTCCTGACTTTC
CDR3aa: CASSPRYLAGRLTGANVLTF

j_gene: TRBJ2-7
v_gene: TRBV6-5
abundance: NA
d_gene: TRBD1
len: 13
CDR3nt: TGTGCCAGCAGTTTAGGACAGGCTAACGAGCAGTACTTC
CDR3aa: CASSLGQANEQYF

j_gene: TRBJ2-2
v_gene: TRBV6-6
abundance: NA
d_gene: NA
len: 12
CDR3nt: TGTGCCAGCAAAGGGGCCACCGGGGAGCTGTTTTTT
CDR3aa: CASKGATGELFF

j_gene: TRBJ2-5
v_gene: TRBV7-3
abundance: NA
d_gene: NA
len: 17
CDR3nt: TGTGCCAGCAGCTTAGGTCAACAGCATTTCCCTGGGGAGACCCAGTACTTC
CDR3aa: CASSLGQQHFPGETQYF

j_gene: TRBJ1-1
v_gene: TRBV29-1
abundance: NA
d_gene: TRBD1
len: 14
CDR3nt: TGCAGCGAACGACAGGGATCACAGAACACTGAAGCTTTCTTT
CDR3aa: CSERQGSQNTEAFF

j_gene: TRBJ2-1
v_gene: TRBV6-6
abundance: NA
d_gene: NA
len: 15
CDR3nt: TGTGCCAGCAGCTCACAGGGTATGGAATCGTCTGAGCAGTTCTTC
CDR3aa: CASSSQGMESSEQFF

j_gene: TRBJ1-3
v_gene: TRBV7-6
abundance: NA
d_gene: NA
len: 15
CDR3nt: TGTGCCAGCAGCCCGGTCAGGGGAGCTGGAAACACCATATATTTT
CDR3aa: CASSPVRGAGNTIYF

j_gene: TRBJ1-1
v_gene: TRBV18
abundance: NA
d_gene: NA
len: 13
CDR3nt: TGTGCCAGCTCACCACTAGACAGCAGCGAAGCTTTCTTT
CDR3aa: CASSPLDSSEAFF

j_gene: TRBJ1-1
v_gene: TRBV18
abundance: NA
d_gene: NA
len: 13
CDR3nt: TGTGCCAGCTCCCAGGCAGGGTATTCTGAAGCTTTCTTT
CDR3aa: CASSQAGYSEAFF

j_gene: TRBJ2-7
v_gene: TRBV2
abundance: many
d_gene: TRBD2
len: 13
CDR3nt: TGTGCCAGCAGCCTAGGGACTAGCGTTAAGCAGTACTTC
CDR3aa: CASSLGTSVKQYF

j_gene: TRBJ1-3
v_gene: TRBV5-1
abundance: NA
d_gene: TRBD1
len: 16
CDR3nt: TGCGCCAGCAGCTTCGGGACAGGGGGCATTGGAAACACCATATATTTT
CDR3aa: CASSFGTGGIGNTIYF

j_gene: TRBJ2-2
v_gene: TRBV29-1
abundance: NA
d_gene: NA
len: 12
CDR3nt: TGCAGCGTTGGTTTTTATACCGGGGAGCTGTTTTTT
CDR3aa: CSVGFYTGELFF

j_gene: TRBJ2-5
v_gene: TRBV13
abundance: NA
d_gene: TRBD2
len: 16
CDR3nt: TGTGCCAGCAGCTTATCAGAAGCGGGGGCCCTTAGGACCCAGTACTTC
CDR3aa: CASSLSEAGALRTQYF

j_gene: TRBJ1-2
v_gene: TRBV7-2
abundance: NA
d_gene: NA
len: 14
CDR3nt: TGTGCCAGCAGCTTAGGGAAGGGGTTAGGTGGCTACACCTTC
CDR3aa: CASSLGKGLGGYTF

j_gene: TRBJ2-3
v_gene: TRBV5-4
abundance: NA
d_gene: NA
len: 14
CDR3nt: TGTGCCAGCAGCGGGGCCTCAGAGGCAGATACGCAGTATTTT
CDR3aa: CASSGASEADTQYF

j_gene: TRBJ2-7
v_gene: TRBV9
abundance: NA
d_gene: TRBD2
len: 17
CDR3nt: TGTGCCAGCAGCGTAGGAGGGCGGGGGGGCGGCTCCTACGAGCAGTACTTC
CDR3aa: CASSVGGRGGGSYEQYF

j_gene: TRBJ1-5
v_gene: TRBV10-2
abundance: NA
d_gene: NA
len: 14
CDR3nt: TGCGCCAGCAGTGAGTCGGGGGGGAATCAGCCCCAGCATTTT
CDR3aa: CASSESGGNQPQHF

j_gene: TRBJ2-5
v_gene: TRBV20-1
abundance: NA
d_gene: NA
len: 11
CDR3nt: TGCAGCACCCCCCGGGGGGAGACCCAGTACTTC
CDR3aa: CSTPRGETQYF

j_gene: TRBJ1-5
v_gene: TRBV2
abundance: NA
d_gene: NA
len: 17
CDR3nt: TGTGCCAGCAGTGAAGCGGGGATTGCGACAGCAAGTCAGCCCCAGCATTTT
CDR3aa: CASSEAGIATASQPQHF

j_gene: TRBJ2-7
v_gene: TRBV19
abundance: few
d_gene: TRBD2
len: 15
CDR3nt: TGTGCCAGTAGTAGTCGACTAGCGGGACTCTACGAGCAGTACTTC
CDR3aa: CASSSRLAGLYEQYF